These 30 T cell receptor beta chains came from one sample sequenced in a study of cytomegalovirus exposure and HLA in healthy donors. The primer mix had 60 Vbeta and 13 Jbeta primers. The assay was immunoSEQ multiplex PCR, and TCRdb's table has in-frame clones only and misses some. The data contain 90,000 to 120,000 clones, 77% of them singletons. Sequencing was done on a sample of PBMCs. Receptors were obtained from a male donor in good health and CMV-seronegative.

This chain connects TRBV27 to TRBJ1-1, with a tentative D call TRBD1 (6 bases). CDR1 MNHEY and CDR2 SMNVEV come from the germline V gene (reference sequence). The CDR3 runs to 13 residues. V was pared by 5 bases and J by 5 bases, with 12 bases between. In DNA form, the CDR3 reads TGTGCCAGCAGTGCACAGGGTTCGACTGAAGCTTTCTTT. This encodes CASSAQGSTEAFF.

The chain recombines TRBV5-8 with TRBJ2-5, with D perhaps TRBD2 (5 bases). The V gene lost 1 base and the J gene lost 5 bases, with 15 bases spanning the gap. This CDR3 region has 15 residues. CDR1 is SGHTS, CDR2 YDEGEE, per germline. CDR3 loop: CASSLWERSGETQYF. The CDR3 nucleotides read TGTGCCAGCAGCTTGTGGGAAAGGTCGGGGGAGACCCAGTACTTC.

The table lists this clone with a count of one. This sequence joins TRBV6-5 and TRBJ2-1; a weak D match, TRBD2 (5 bases). The CDR3 extends over 15 amino acids. V gave up 7 bases and J gave up 4 bases, with 17 bases separating them. The germline gives CDR1 MNHEY, CDR2 SVGAGI. In DNA form, the CDR3 reads TGTGCCAGCACCTCAGGACTCCCGCGGTACAATGAGCAGTTCTTC. It specifies CASTSGLPRYNEQFF.

V usage is TRBV10-3 and J usage is TRBJ2-3; TRBD2 matches at 11 bases. V shed 5 bases, J shed 7 bases, and the junction held 8 bases outside the gene matches. The CDR3 has 15 residues. CDR1 is ENHRY, CDR2 SYGVKD, per germline. The CDR3 DNA reads TGTGCCATCAGTTCCGGGACTAGCGGTGTGAATACGCAGTATTTT. Its translation is CAISSGTSGVNTQYF.

The gene calls are TRBV7-9 and TRBJ1-2, with a possible D match to TRBD1 (6 bases). The CDR3 length is 13 residues. The V end lost 0 bases, the J end lost 6 bases, and 8 bases lay between the germline ends. CDR1 is SEHNR, CDR2 FQNEAQ, per germline (reference sequence). The CDR3, as DNA: TGTGCCAGCAGCTTAGCGGGACAAGATGGCTACACCTTC. Translation: CASSLAGQDGYTF.

J is TRBJ2-5 and V is TRBV5-1; 8 bases agree with TRBD1. CDR3 size: 15 residues. J lost 4 bases, V lost 2 bases, and 7 bases had no gene match. Germline values: CDR1 SGHRS, CDR2 YFSETQ. Here the CDR3 DNA reads TGCGCCAGCAGCTTAGGACAGGGAGGCGGAGAGACCCAGTACTTC. Translating gives CASSLGQGGGETQYF.

About this clone itself: The junction shows a germline mismatch at one end, possibly a read error. Within the sample, other DNA sequences also encode this same CDR3. The chain recombines TRBV6-1 with TRBJ1-1; D is ambiguous. CDR1 and CDR2 from the germline V gene are MNHNS and SASEGT. The CDR3 runs 15 residues. CDR3 sequence (DNA): TGTGCCAGCCGCCCTTATGGTGGCATGAATACTGAAGCTTTCTTT. Translated, it gives CASRPYGGMNTEAFF.

V is TRBV5-1 and J is TRBJ2-1, with 10 bases matching TRBD2. CDR1 and CDR2 (germline): SGHRS, YFSETQ. V shed 3 bases and J 7 bases; nucleotides not matched to a gene: 10. The CDR3 is made up of 16 amino acids. CDR3 DNA: TGCGCCAGCAGCTCTCAGGTCCTAGCGGGAGTGAATGAGCAGTTCTTC. Amino acid sequence: CASSSQVLAGVNEQFF. Based on the CDR3 plus reference TRBV5-1 and TRBJ2-1, the full variable domain is KAGVTQTPRYLIKTRGQQVTLSCSPISGHRSVSWYQQTPGQGLQFLFEYFSETQRNKGNFPGRFSGRQFSNSRSEMNVSTLELGDSALYLCASSSQVLAGVNEQFFGPGTRLTVL.

The chain's CDR3 is CASRGGGATYEQYF. The CDR3 DNA follows: TGTGCCAGCAGGGGAGGGGGGGCAACCTACGAGCAGTACTTC. The J gene is TRBJ2-7, the V gene TRBV6-5; possibly TRBD2 for D (7 bases). The CDR3 length is 14 residues. The V end lost 6 bases, the J end lost 2 bases, and 14 bases lay between the germline ends. From germline, CDR1 is MNHEY and CDR2 SVGAGI.

V is TRBV7-9 and J is TRBJ2-5; perhaps TRBD1 as D (5 bases). Trimming took off 4 bases at V and 5 bases at J, with 11 bases between the two ends. The length of the CDR3 is 13 residues. The germline gives CDR1 SEHNR, CDR2 FQNEAQ (reference sequence). The CDR3 region is CASSSQGSETQYF. Here the CDR3 DNA reads TGTGCCAGCAGCTCTCAGGGATCTGAGACCCAGTACTTC.

The chain recombines TRBV5-6 with TRBJ1-2, with D possibly being TRBD1 (5 bases). The germline V and J ends were trimmed by 5 bases and 4 bases, with 15 bases remaining between them. The CDR3 covers 14 residues. Germline CDR1 and CDR2: SGHDT and YYEEEE. The CDR3 nucleotides read TGTGCCAGCAGGCACGGGGGAGGGGTCTATGGCTACACCTTC. It encodes CASRHGGGVYGYTF.

This clone is a singleton in its sample. The chain couples TRBV30 to TRBJ2-7, with 8 bases matching TRBD1. J gave up 0 bases and V 3 bases, and 7 bases lay outside the gene matches. Germline lookup yields CDR1 GTSNPN and CDR2 SVGIG (reference sequence). CDR3 size: 15 residues. In nucleotides, the CDR3 is TGTGCCTGGAGAAGATGGGACAGGAGCTCCTACGAGCAGTACTTC. This encodes CAWRRWDRSSYEQYF.

V usage is TRBV4-1 and J usage is TRBJ1-2, with 8 bases fitting TRBD1. CDR3 length: 16 amino acids. Germline CDR1 and CDR2: MGHRA and YSYEKL. Trimming cost V 4 bases and J 4 bases; bases outside gene matches: 11. Here the CDR3 reads CASSRTGSTPFYGYTF. The CDR3 nucleotides read TGCGCCAGCAGCCGGACAGGGTCTACTCCGTTCTATGGCTACACCTTC.

The rearrangement links TRBV6-1 to TRBJ2-7; TRBD1 matches 11 bases. This CDR3 is built from 13 residues. Germline trimming cut 6 bases from V and 6 bases from J; bases unmatched to any gene: 4. Germline CDR1 reads MNHNS; CDR2 reads SASEGT. In DNA, the CDR3 is TGTGCCAGCAGGGGAGGACAGGGGGCCGAGCAGTACTTC. It codes for CASRGGQGAEQYF.

The chain links TRBV30 to TRBJ2-7; TRBD1 might be the D (5 bases). Per the germline V gene, CDR1 is GTSNPN and CDR2 is SVGIG (reference sequence). V was trimmed by 2 bases and J by 5 bases, leaving 13 bases between them. This CDR3 has 13 amino acids. The CDR3 reads CAWSRRALHEQYF. Written as DNA, the CDR3 is TGTGCCTGGAGTCGCAGGGCGCTCCACGAGCAGTACTTC.

This clone was counted a single time. The chain couples TRBV30 to TRBJ2-7, with 10 bases identical to TRBD2. V shed 4 bases, J shed 3 bases, and the junction held 3 bases outside the gene matches. This CDR3 has 13 amino acids. Germline lookup yields CDR1 GTSNPN and CDR2 SVGIG (reference sequence). The CDR3 DNA reads as TGTGCCTGGATCTTAGCGGGAGGCTACGAGCAGTACTTC. Translated: CAWILAGGYEQYF.

V and J are TRBV6-5 and TRBJ2-7; TRBD2 might be the D (5 bases). The CDR3 spans 15 residues. CDR1 is MNHEY, CDR2 SVGAGI, per germline. Trimming pared 0 bases from V and 5 bases from J, leaving 14 bases between. CDR3 coding DNA: TGTGCCAGCAGTTACTCGTCACGAGGGAACCACGAGCAGTACTTC. It translates to CASSYSSRGNHEQYF.

This chain links TRBV21-1 with TRBJ2-7; the D call TRBD1 from the table was never checked on the DNA. TRBV21-1 is marked as a pseudogene. The CDR3 runs to 15 residues. The CDR3 is CASSRQGISGYEQYF. CDR3 in DNA: TGTGCCAGCAGCAGACAGGGTATCTCGGGCTACGAGCAGTACTTC.

The rearrangement uses TRBV10-3 and TRBJ2-7; D perhaps matches TRBD1 (5 bases). V was cut by 0 bases and J by 3 bases, with 9 bases left in between. There are 14 residues in the CDR3. Per the germline V gene, CDR1 is ENHRY and CDR2 is SYGVKD. The CDR3: CAISESQGYYEQYF. The CDR3 DNA is TGTGCCATCAGTGAGTCGCAGGGCTACTACGAGCAGTACTTC.

J is TRBJ2-7 and V is TRBV5-1, with TRBD1 as a possible D gene (7 bases). This CDR3 region has 14 residues. Germline lookup yields CDR1 SGHRS and CDR2 YFSETQ. Trimming took 4 bases from V and 6 from J, leaving 17 bases between them. CDR3 in amino acids: CASSPEGQMGEQYF. For the CDR3, the DNA is TGCGCCAGCAGCCCGGAGGGACAGATGGGCGAGCAGTACTTC.

The V gene is TRBV28, the J gene TRBJ2-1; a possible D gene is TRBD1 (6 bases). V was shortened by 7 bases and J by 7 bases, with 14 bases between the two germline ends. In germline, CDR1 is MDHEN, CDR2 SYDVKM. This CDR3 has 13 amino acids. As DNA, the CDR3 is TGTGCCAGCACCGCGACAGGACCAAATGAGCAGTTCTTC. It codes for CASTATGPNEQFF.

The chain employs TRBV10-1 and TRBJ2-1; D not resolved. Germline V CDR1 and CDR2: WNHNN, SYGVQD (reference sequence). V lost 0 bases and J 0 bases, leaving 27 bases between the germline ends. This CDR3 comprises 22 residues. CDR3 protein: CASSESTRALAEEMSSYNEQFF. CDR3 in DNA: TGCGCCAGCAGTGAGTCGACTCGAGCTTTGGCTGAGGAGATGAGCTCCTACAATGAGCAGTTCTTC.

This chain links TRBV25-1 with TRBJ2-7; maybe TRBD2 (5 bases). The V and J ends lost 4 bases and 9 bases respectively, with 22 bases between them. CDR3 length: 15 amino acids. From germline, CDR1 is MGHDK and CDR2 SYGVNS. CDR3 nucleotides: TGTGCCAGCAGTGGGTCGGACTGGGAAGCGCTCGGGCAGTACTTC. Its translation is CASSGSDWEALGQYF.

In nucleotides, the CDR3 is TGTGCCAGCAGTTATACAGGCAGCACAGATACGCAGTATTTT. Its translation is CASSYTGSTDTQYF. This chain links TRBV27 with TRBJ2-3; D may be TRBD1 (5 bases). With 4 bases removed from V and 0 bases from J, the gap between germline ends came to 8 bases. There are 14 residues in the CDR3. The V gene's germline CDR1 is MNHEY and CDR2 SMNVEV (reference sequence).

V is TRBV7-2 and J is TRBJ1-1, with no clear D. Germline V gives CDR1 SGHTA, CDR2 FQGNSA. The CDR3 is 15 amino acids. V was pared by 2 bases and J by 6 bases, with 16 bases between. CDR3 bases: TGTGCCAGCAGCTTATACGACGGAGGCTTATCTGAAGCTTTCTTT. It encodes CASSLYDGGLSEAFF.

V gene TRBV27 combines with J gene TRBJ2-5, with 10 bases fitting TRBD1. The J call may be faulty, since TRBJ2-7 better matches the DNA end. This CDR3 has 15 residues. CDR1 is MNHEY, CDR2 SMNVEV, per germline (reference sequence). The CDR3, as DNA: TGTGCCAGCAGTTCGAGGGGACAGGGGACCTACGAGCAGTACTTC. As protein: CASSSRGQGTYEQYF.

The chain recombines TRBV27 with TRBJ2-7; TRBD2 agrees at 10 bases. Germline V gives CDR1 MNHEY, CDR2 SMNVEV (reference sequence). Trimming took 0 bases from V and 4 from J; bases not matched to a gene: 6. The CDR3 is made up of 16 amino acids. The DNA of the CDR3 is TGTGCCAGCAGTTTATCATCAGTAGCGGGAGGTTACGAGCAGTACTTC. Its protein product is CASSLSSVAGGYEQYF.

This clone has a handful of counts. The genes are TRBV7-6 and TRBJ2-7; D uncertain. The germline V gene has CDR1 SGHVS and CDR2 FNYEAQ. The CDR3 loop spans 13 amino acids. The V and J ends lost 2 bases and 3 bases respectively, with 8 bases between them. CDR3 sequence (DNA): TGTGCCAGCAGCTTACTCTCAGACTACGAGCAGTACTTC. It yields the protein CASSLLSDYEQYF.

This clone appeared a few times. The chain uses TRBV15 and TRBJ1-2; D is unresolved. Germline V lookup: CDR1 LNHNV, CDR2 YYDKDF (reference sequence). CDR3 length equals 14 residues. V was trimmed by 0 bases and J by 6 bases, leaving 11 bases between them. CDR3 sequence: CATSRDLAFDGYTF. CDR3 DNA: TGTGCCACCAGCAGAGATTTGGCCTTCGATGGCTACACCTTC.

V and J are TRBV7-3 and TRBJ2-5; tentative D call: TRBD2 (5 bases). The germline V gene has CDR1 SGHTA and CDR2 FQGTGA. The V end was cut by 3 bases, the J end by 3 bases, with 14 bases between. The CDR3 has 15 residues. The CDR3 coding sequence is TGTGCCAGCAGCTTTTCACTAGGGATGAAAGAGACCCAGTACTTC. Protein product: CASSFSLGMKETQYF.